This T cell receptor beta chain was identified during a study of blood T cells in healthy people across ages. Findings and limits, study-wide: Investigators treated diversity estimates from one million T cells as underestimates.

The use of a sample-barcoded 5' primer and a J-beta primer mix characterized a second PCR of about 7 to 12 cycles. Each CDR3 protein gets one entry after TCRdb re-called the 5' RACE reads with MiXCR. Of 500,000 to 700,000 distinct CDR3 sequences listed, approximately 30% are singletons. Ten or more counts support this clonotype. Its antigen is still unknown. This receptor was taken from a woman of 80 years or more in good health. Sequencing was carried out using blood.

In DNA form, the CDR3 reads TGCGCCAGCAGCTCGGGGACTTTGAGCTCCTACGAGCAGTACTTC. This sequence encodes CASSSGTLSSYEQYF. The chain combines TRBV5-1 with TRBJ2-7; a weak D match, TRBD2 (6 bases). Trimming took off 3 bases at V and 0 bases at J, with 13 bases between the two ends. The CDR3 covers 15 residues. Germline-derived CDR1 and CDR2 are SGHRS and YFSETQ.